The rows below give T cell receptor beta chains drawn from one sample of a study of blood T cell repertoires in COVID-19. Clones were sequenced by immunoSEQ multiplex PCR, and TCRdb holds only the in-frame ones, with some missing. Of about 180,000 clones listed, roughly 87% are singletons. Input material: peripheral blood. The receptor set was obtained from a woman in her seventies with COVID-19, enrolled during active disease. Each CDR3 is given with its conserved first and last residue. D genes are given only for firm matches. Not every row has a clone size; where given, it reads once, few, many or a size class.

abundance	j_gene	v_gene	d_gene	CDR3nt	CDR3aa
.	TRBJ2-7	TRBV28	.	TGTGCCAGCAGTCCCCGGGGAGCGGCTAACTACGAGCAGTACTTC	CASSPRGAANYEQYF
.	TRBJ1-5	TRBV19	TRBD1	TGTGCCAGTAGTATAGCGGCAGGGGGCGTCAGCAATCAGCCCCAGCATTTT	CASSIAAGGVSNQPQHF
.	TRBJ2-5	TRBV27	TRBD2	TGTGCCAGCAGAAGACTAGCGGGAGAAGAGACCCAGTACTTC	CASRRLAGEETQYF
.	TRBJ2-5	TRBV27	TRBD1	TGTGCCAGCAGTTCTAGAGGGGGCCACCAAGAGACCCAGTACTTC	CASSSRGGHQETQYF
.	TRBJ2-7	TRBV2	.	TGTGCCAGCAGTGGCGGGACGGGGCCCTACGAGCAGTACTTC	CASSGGTGPYEQYF
.	TRBJ2-1	TRBV7-2	TRBD2	TGTGCCAGCAGCTTTAGCGGGAGAGGCCACAATGAGCAGTTCTTC	CASSFSGRGHNEQFF
.	TRBJ2-7	TRBV5-1	TRBD2	TGCGCCAGCAGCTCAAGCGGGAGATCCGAGCAGTACTTC	CASSSSGRSEQYF
.	TRBJ2-3	TRBV10-1	TRBD2	TGCGCCAGCAGTGACATCAAGGGACTAGCGGGGGCCACAGATACGCAGTATTTT	CASSDIKGLAGATDTQYF
.	TRBJ1-2	TRBV28	.	TGTGCCAGCAGTCGGAGGCAGGAGGGCTACACCTTC	CASSRRQEGYTF
.	TRBJ1-6	TRBV7-2	.	TGTGCCAGCAGCTATCAGGGAAATAATTCACCCCTCCACTTT	CASSYQGNNSPLHF
.	TRBJ2-2	TRBV7-2	.	TGTGCCAGCAGCTTATGGGGCAGCTCGAACACCGGGGAGCTGTTTTTT	CASSLWGSSNTGELFF
.	TRBJ1-4	TRBV27	TRBD1	TGTGCCAGCAGGAGTTGGGACAGCAATAATGAAAAACTGTTTTTT	CASRSWDSNNEKLFF
.	TRBJ1-5	TRBV6-5	.	TGTGCCAGCTCCGAAAGGGGGTCAGGGTTTCAGCCCCAGCATTTT	CASSERGSGFQPQHF
few	TRBJ2-1	TRBV18	.	TGTGCCAGCTCACCCTTCCGCGAAAGCAATGAGCAGTTCTTC	CASSPFRESNEQFF
.	TRBJ2-1	TRBV30	TRBD1	TGTGCCTGGGGCCGGGACAGTCACAATGAGCAGTTCTTC	CAWGRDSHNEQFF
.	TRBJ2-5	TRBV29-1	TRBD2	TGCAGCGTTGAAGGGGCTAGCGGGATAGAGACCCAGTACTTC	CSVEGASGIETQYF
.	TRBJ2-1	TRBV9	.	TGTGCCAGCAGCGTAGCGGTTCAGTCAGGGGACAATGAGCAGTTCTTC	CASSVAVQSGDNEQFF
once	TRBJ2-5	TRBV10-2	.	TGCGCCAGCAGTGGGTTGACTGGCGGGACTCAAGAGACCCAGTACTTC	CASSGLTGGTQETQYF
.	TRBJ2-3	TRBV19	TRBD2	TGTGCCAGTAGTACGGGACTAGCGGGAGGGCGCACAGATACGCAGTATTTT	CASSTGLAGGRTDTQYF
once	TRBJ2-1	TRBV27	TRBD1	TGTGCCAGCAGTTTCCGGACAGGGCCATACAATGAGCAGTTCTTC	CASSFRTGPYNEQFF
.	TRBJ2-3	TRBV24-1	.	TGTGCCACCAGTGATATCGGGAGCACAGATACGCAGTATTTT	CATSDIGSTDTQYF
.	TRBJ1-1	TRBV19	.	TGTGCCAGTAGAAGCCTTGAGTCACGTAACACTGAAGCTTTCTTT	CASRSLESRNTEAFF